This T cell receptor beta chain was captured by sequencing in a study of blood T cell repertoires in COVID-19. V lost 4 bases and J lost 2, with 18 bases in between. The V gene's germline CDR1 is SGHTA and CDR2 FQGTGA. The CDR3 is made up of 16 amino acids. TCRdb's table, derived via immunoSEQ multiplex PCR, lists solely in-frame clones and lacks some. The sample lists some 150,000 clones, about 79% seen once, with more than 8.5% in the top ten. The chain is built from TRBV7-3 and TRBJ2-7; D perhaps matches TRBD2 (5 bases). The TCR comes from a middle-aged man who had recovered from COVID-19. Sequencing was carried out using PBMCs or T cells enriched from blood (not recorded which). The CDR3 coding sequence is TGTGCCAGCAGCTCCCACCTCGGACGGGAAACCTACGAGCAGTACTTC. Its protein product is CASSSHLGRETYEQYF.